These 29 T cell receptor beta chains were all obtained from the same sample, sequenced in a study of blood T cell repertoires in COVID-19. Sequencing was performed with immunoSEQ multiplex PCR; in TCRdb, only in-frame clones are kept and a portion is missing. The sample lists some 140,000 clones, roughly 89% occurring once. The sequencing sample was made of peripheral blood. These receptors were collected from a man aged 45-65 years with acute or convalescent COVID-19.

The CDR3 DNA follows: TGTGCCAGCAGTTCGACAGGGGGAAACACCATATATTTT. Translated, it gives CASSSTGGNTIYF. This chain links TRBV6-5 with TRBJ1-3; 7 bases are a match to TRBD1. With 4 bases clipped from V and 4 bases from J, the junction kept 1 base outside the gene matches. Germline V lookup: CDR1 MNHEY, CDR2 SVGAGI. The CDR3 is made up of 13 amino acids.

The CDR3 loop reads CASSSRGHPLETQYF. The CDR3 coding sequence is TGTGCCAGTAGCTCGAGGGGACACCCCCTCGAGACCCAGTACTTC. This chain connects TRBV19 to TRBJ2-5; maybe TRBD1 (6 bases). The germline V gene has CDR1 LNHDA and CDR2 SQIVND (reference sequence). V lost 6 bases to trimming and J lost 5 bases, with 19 bases between them. The CDR3 runs to 15 residues.

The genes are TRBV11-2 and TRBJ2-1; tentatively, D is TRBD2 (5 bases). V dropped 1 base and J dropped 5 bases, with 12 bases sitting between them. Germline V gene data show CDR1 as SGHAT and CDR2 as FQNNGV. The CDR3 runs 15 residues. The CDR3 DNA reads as TGTGCCAGCAGCTTAGTCGAGCGGAGTCACAATGAGCAGTTCTTC. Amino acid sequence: CASSLVERSHNEQFF.

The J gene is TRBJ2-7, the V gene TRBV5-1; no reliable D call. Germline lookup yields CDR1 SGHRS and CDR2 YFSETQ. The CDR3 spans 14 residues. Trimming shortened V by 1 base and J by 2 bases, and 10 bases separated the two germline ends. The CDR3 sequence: CASSLMGAPYEQYF. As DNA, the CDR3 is TGCGCCAGCAGCTTGATGGGCGCACCCTACGAGCAGTACTTC.

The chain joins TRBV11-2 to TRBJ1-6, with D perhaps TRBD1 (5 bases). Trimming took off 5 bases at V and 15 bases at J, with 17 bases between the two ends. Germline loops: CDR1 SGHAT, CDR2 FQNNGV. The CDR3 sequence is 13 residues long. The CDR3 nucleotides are TGTGCCAGCAGCGCGGGGACGGCCCCCCTCCTCCACTTT. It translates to CASSAGTAPLLHF.

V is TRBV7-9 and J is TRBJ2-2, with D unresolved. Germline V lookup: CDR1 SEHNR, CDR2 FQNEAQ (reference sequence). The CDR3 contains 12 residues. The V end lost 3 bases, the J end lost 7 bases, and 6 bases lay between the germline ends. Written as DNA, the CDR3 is TGTGCCAGCAGCTTGCTAAACGGGGAGCTGTTTTTT. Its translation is CASSLLNGELFF.

DNA for the CDR3: TGTGCCAGCAGCTCGTACTCCTACAATGAGCAGTTCTTC. Translation: CASSSYSYNEQFF. The gene calls are TRBV11-1 and TRBJ2-1, with D hard to call. The CDR3 extends over 13 amino acids. Per germline, CDR1 SGHAT and CDR2 FQDESV (reference sequence). V was shortened by 4 bases and J by 0 bases, with 4 bases between the two germline ends.

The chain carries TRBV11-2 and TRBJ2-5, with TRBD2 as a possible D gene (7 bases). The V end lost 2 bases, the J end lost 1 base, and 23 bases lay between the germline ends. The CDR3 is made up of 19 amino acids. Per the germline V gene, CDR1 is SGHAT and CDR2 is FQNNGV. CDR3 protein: CASSLKGGGEDQSQETQYF. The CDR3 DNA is TGTGCCAGCAGCTTAAAGGGAGGGGGGGAAGACCAGAGCCAAGAGACCCAGTACTTC. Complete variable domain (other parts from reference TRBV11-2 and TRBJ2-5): EAGVAQSPRYKIIEKRQSVAFWCNPISGHATLYWYQQILGQGPKLLIQFQNNGVVDDSQLPKDRFSAERLKGVDSTLKIQPAKLEDSAVYLCASSLKGGGEDQSQETQYFGPGTRLLVL.

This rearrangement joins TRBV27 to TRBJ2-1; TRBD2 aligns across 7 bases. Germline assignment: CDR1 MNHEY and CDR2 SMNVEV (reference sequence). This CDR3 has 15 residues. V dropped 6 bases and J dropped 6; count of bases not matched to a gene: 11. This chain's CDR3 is CASSYGLDEGNEQFF. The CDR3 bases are TGTGCCAGCAGCTACGGACTAGACGAAGGCAATGAGCAGTTCTTC.

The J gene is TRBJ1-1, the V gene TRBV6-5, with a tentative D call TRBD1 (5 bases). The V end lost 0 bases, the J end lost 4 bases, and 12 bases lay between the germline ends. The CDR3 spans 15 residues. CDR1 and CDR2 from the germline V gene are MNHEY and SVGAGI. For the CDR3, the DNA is TGTGCCAGCAGTTACTCGAATCGGGGGAGCACTGAAGCTTTCTTT. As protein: CASSYSNRGSTEAFF.

CDR3 sequence reads: CASRTFAGSNQPQHF. The CDR3 DNA follows: TGTGCCAGCAGGACCTTCGCAGGGAGCAATCAGCCCCAGCATTTT. The chain joins TRBV6-5 to TRBJ1-5; a weak D match, TRBD1 (5 bases). This CDR3 spans 15 amino acids. With 6 bases removed from V and 1 base from J, the gap between germline ends came to 13 bases. In germline, CDR1 is MNHEY, CDR2 SVGAGI.

CDR3 sequence reads: CASSQGGQSLSNYGYTF. The CDR3 bases are TGTGCCAGCAGCCAAGGGGGGCAGAGCTTAAGTAACTATGGCTACACCTTC. V is TRBV4-2 and J is TRBJ1-2; possibly TRBD1 for D (6 bases). Per the germline V gene, CDR1 is LGHNA and CDR2 is YNFKEQ. This CDR3 has 17 amino acids. The germline V and J ends were trimmed by 1 base and 1 base, with 16 bases remaining between them.

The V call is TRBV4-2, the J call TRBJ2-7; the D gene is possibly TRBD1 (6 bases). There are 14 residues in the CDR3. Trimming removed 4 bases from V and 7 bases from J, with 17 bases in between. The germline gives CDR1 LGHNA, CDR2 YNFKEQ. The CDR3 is CASSLTTGGQEQYF. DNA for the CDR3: TGTGCCAGCAGCCTTACGACAGGAGGTCAGGAGCAGTACTTC.

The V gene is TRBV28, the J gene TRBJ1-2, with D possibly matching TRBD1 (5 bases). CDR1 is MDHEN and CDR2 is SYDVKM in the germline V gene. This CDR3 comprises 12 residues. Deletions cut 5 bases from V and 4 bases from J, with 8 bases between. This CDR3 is CASSPDSYGYTF. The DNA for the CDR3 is TGTGCCAGCAGTCCCGACAGCTATGGCTACACCTTC.

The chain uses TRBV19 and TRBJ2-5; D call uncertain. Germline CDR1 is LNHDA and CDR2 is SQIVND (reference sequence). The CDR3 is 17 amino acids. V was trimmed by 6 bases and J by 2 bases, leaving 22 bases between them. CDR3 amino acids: CASRRSIYFREQETQYF. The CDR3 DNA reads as TGTGCCAGTAGGAGGTCAATCTATTTCCGAGAACAAGAGACCCAGTACTTC.

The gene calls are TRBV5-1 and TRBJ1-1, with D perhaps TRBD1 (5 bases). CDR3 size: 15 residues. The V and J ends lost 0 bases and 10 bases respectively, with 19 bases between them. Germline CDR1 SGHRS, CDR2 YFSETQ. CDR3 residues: CASSLDLAGNIGAFF. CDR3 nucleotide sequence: TGCGCCAGCAGCTTGGATCTTGCAGGGAACATTGGAGCTTTCTTT.

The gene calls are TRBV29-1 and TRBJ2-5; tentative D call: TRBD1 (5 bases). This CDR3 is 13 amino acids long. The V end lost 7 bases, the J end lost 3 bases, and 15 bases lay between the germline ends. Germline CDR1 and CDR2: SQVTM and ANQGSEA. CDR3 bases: TGCAGCGGCGAGGTAACAGGCGAAGAGACCCAGTACTTC. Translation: CSGEVTGEETQYF.

CDR3 amino acids: CAIAGGVYEQYV. DNA of the CDR3: TGTGCCATTGCGGGGGGGGTTTACGAGCAGTACGTC. The genes are TRBV12-5 and TRBJ2-7; TRBD2 agrees at 9 bases. Germline V gene lookup returns CDR1 LGHNT and CDR2 FRNRAP. This CDR3 is 12 amino acids long.

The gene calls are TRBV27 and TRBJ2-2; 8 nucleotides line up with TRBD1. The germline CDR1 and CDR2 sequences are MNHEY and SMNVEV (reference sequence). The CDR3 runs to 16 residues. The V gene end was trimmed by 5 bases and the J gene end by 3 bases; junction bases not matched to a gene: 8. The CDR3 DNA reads TGTGCCAGCAGTCCACTCTTGACAGGGGACACCGGGGAGCTGTTTTTT. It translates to CASSPLLTGDTGELFF.

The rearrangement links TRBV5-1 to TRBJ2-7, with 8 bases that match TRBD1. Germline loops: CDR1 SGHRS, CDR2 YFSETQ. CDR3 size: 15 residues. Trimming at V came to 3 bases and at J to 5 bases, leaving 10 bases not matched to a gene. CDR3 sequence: CASSYTGQAFDEQYF. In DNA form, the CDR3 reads TGCGCCAGCAGCTACACGGGACAGGCCTTCGACGAGCAGTACTTC.

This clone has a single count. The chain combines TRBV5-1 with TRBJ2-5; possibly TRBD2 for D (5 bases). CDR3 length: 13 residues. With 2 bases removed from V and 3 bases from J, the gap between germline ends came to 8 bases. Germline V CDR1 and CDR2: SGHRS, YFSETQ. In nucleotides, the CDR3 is TGCGCCAGCAGCTTCGAGGGAGAAGAGACCCAGTACTTC. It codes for CASSFEGEETQYF.

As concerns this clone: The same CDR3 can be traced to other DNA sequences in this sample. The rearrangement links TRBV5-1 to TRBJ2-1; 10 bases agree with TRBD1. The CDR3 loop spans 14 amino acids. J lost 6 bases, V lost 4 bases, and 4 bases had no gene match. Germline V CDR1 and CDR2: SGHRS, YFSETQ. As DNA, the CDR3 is TGCGCCAGCAGCCTGGGACAGGGGTTCAATGAGCAGTTCTTC. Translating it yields CASSLGQGFNEQFF.

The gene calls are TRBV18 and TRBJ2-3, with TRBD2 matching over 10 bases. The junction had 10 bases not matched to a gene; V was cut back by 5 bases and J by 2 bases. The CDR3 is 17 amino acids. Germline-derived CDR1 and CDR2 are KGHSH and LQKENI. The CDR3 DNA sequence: TGTGCCAGCTCAACGAACTTACTAGCGGGAATCACAGATACGCAGTATTTT. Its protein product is CASSTNLLAGITDTQYF.

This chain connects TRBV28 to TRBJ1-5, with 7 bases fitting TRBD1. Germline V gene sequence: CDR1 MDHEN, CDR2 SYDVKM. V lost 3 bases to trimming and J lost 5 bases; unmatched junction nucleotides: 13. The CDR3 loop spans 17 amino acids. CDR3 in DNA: TGTGCCAGCAGTTTCGAGTCAGGGGGAACGATGCATCAGCCCCAGCATTTT. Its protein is CASSFESGGTMHQPQHF.

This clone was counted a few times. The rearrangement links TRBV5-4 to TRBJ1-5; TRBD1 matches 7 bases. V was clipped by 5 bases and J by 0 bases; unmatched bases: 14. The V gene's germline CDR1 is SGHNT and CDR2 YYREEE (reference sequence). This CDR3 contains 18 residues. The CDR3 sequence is CASRHFSIGTDSNQPQHF. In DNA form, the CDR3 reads TGTGCCAGCAGACATTTTTCAATAGGGACAGATAGCAATCAGCCCCAGCATTTT.

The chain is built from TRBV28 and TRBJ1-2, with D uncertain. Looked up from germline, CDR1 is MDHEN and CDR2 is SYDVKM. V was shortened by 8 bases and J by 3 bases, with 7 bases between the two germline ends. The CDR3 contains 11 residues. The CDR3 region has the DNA TGTGCCAGCGGGGAGTACTATGGCTACACCTTC. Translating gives CASGEYYGYTF.

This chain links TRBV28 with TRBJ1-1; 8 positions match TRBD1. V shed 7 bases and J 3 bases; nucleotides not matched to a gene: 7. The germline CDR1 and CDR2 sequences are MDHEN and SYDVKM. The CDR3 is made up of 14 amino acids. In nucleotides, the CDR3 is TGTGCCAGCAAGCAGGGGGCTGGGTACACTGAAGCTTTCTTT. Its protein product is CASKQGAGYTEAFF.

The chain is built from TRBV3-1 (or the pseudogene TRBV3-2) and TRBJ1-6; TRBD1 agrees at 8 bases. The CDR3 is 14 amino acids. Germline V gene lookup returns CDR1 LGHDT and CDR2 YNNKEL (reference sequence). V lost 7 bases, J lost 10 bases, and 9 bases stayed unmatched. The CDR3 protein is CASNLGQVGSPLHF. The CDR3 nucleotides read TGTGCCAGCAATCTGGGACAGGTGGGGTCACCCCTCCACTTT.

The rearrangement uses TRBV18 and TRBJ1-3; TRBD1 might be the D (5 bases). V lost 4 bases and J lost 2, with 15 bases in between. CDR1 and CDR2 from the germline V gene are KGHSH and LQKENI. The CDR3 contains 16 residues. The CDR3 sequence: CASSLSPRRAGNTIYF. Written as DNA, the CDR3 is TGTGCCAGCTCACTCTCCCCGCGCAGGGCTGGAAACACCATATATTTT.